The T cell receptor beta chain under discussion was sequenced for a study of blood T cell repertoires in COVID-19. There are 16 residues in the CDR3. Trimming left V 4 bases short and J 2 bases short, with 17 bases between. The V gene's germline CDR1 is SGHTA and CDR2 FQGNSA. Clones were read by immunoSEQ multiplex PCR, and TCRdb kept only the in-frame ones, dropping some. The sample has 230,000 or so clones, roughly 89% seen once; the top ten hold about 4.6%. The sequenced sample consisted of peripheral blood. This rearrangement joins TRBV7-2 to TRBJ2-5, with a possible D match to TRBD2 (5 bases). This clonotype originated in a woman in her forties who had recovered from COVID-19. CDR3 DNA sequence: TGTGCCAGCAGCTCCCGAGGCACGGGAAAACAAGAGACCCAGTACTTC. This gives the protein CASSSRGTGKQETQYF.